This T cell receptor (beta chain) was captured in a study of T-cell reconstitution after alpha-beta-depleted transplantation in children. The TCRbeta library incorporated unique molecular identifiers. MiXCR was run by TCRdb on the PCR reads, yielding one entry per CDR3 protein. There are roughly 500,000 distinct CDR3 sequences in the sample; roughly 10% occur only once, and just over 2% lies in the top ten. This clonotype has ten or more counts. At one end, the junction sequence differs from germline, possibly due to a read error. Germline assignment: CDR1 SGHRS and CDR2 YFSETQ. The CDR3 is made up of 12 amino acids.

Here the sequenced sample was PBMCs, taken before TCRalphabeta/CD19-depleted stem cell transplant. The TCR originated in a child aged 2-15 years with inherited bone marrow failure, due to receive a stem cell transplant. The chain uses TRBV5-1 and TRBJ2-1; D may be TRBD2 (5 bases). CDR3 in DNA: TGCGCCAGCAGCACAAGTGGCCCAGTCGGGATCTTC. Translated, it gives CASSTSGPVGIF. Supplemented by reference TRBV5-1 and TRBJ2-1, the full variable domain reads KAGVTQTPRYLIKTRGQQVTLSCSPISGHRSVSWYQQTPGQGLQFLFEYFSETQRNKGNFPGRFSGRQFSNSRSEMNVSTLELGDSALYLCASSTSGPVGIFGPGTRLTVL.